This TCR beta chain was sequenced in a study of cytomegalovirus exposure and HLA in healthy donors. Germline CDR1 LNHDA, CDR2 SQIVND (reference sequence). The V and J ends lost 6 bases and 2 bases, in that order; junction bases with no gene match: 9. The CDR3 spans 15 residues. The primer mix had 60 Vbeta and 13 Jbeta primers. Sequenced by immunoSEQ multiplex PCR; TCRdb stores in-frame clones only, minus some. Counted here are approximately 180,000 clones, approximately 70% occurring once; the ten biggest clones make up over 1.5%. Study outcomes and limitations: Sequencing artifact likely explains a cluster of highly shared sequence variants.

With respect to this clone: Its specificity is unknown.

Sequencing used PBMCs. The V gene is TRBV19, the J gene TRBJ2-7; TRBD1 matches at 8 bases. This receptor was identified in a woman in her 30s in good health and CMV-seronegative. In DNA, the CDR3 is TGTGCCAGTAGCAAACCGGGACAGGCCACCTACGAGCAGTACTTC. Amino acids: CASSKPGQATYEQYF.